This T cell receptor beta chain was identified during a study of shared clonotypes between healthy human individuals. The CDR3 covers 13 residues. Trimming took 4 bases from V and 4 from J, leaving 11 bases between them. Germline V gives CDR1 LNHNV, CDR2 YYDKDF (reference sequence). This table comes from immunoSEQ multiplex PCR, and its TCRdb copy is limited to in-frame clones, with some not included. Here the sample spans about 450,000 clones, about 85% being singletons. The chain carries TRBV15 and TRBJ2-7; the D gene is possibly TRBD2 (5 bases). Sequencing was carried out using PBMCs. The sequence derives from a woman between 35 and 50 years old in good health. Some clones in this sample may be carry-over from other donors' samples. Written as DNA, the CDR3 is TGTGCCACCAGCATACGAACGGGGTACGAGCAGTACTTC. Protein: CATSIRTGYEQYF.